Here is one T cell receptor beta chain with its context. Its specificity is unknown. The sample's time point: week 11, during vaccination. The study gave 300 ug of mutant IDH1 20-mer peptide per vaccine dose, with topical imiquimod. CDR3 length: 18 residues. The germline V gene encodes CDR1 SGHKS and CDR2 YYEKEE (reference sequence). V was pared by 3 bases and J by 0 bases, with 19 bases between. The table came from immunoSEQ multiplex PCR; TCRdb's copy has only in-frame clones and leaves some out. The repertoire holds some 120,000 clones, around 77% seen once, with less than 7% in the top ten. This sample stems from a study of a mutant IDH1 vaccine in newly diagnosed glioma. Across the study: Patients underwent eight vaccinations, which took place in weeks 1, 3, 5, 7, 11, 15, 19 and 23. Once 4-6 weeks had passed after radiotherapy alone, vaccination started, or it started with temozolomide cycles. Those enrolled had earlier been treated with radiotherapy, temozolomide, or both, mostly both.

The chain has TRBV5-5 and TRBJ1-5; D may be TRBD1 (5 bases). The receptor was derived from a man aged 35-49 years with glioma. Sample: PBMCs, taken from a glioma patient whose treatment included an IDH1 peptide vaccine. Here the CDR3 reads CASSWGSLSKLSNQPQHF. Here the CDR3 DNA reads TGTGCCAGCAGCTGGGGGTCCTTATCGAAACTTAGCAATCAGCCCCAGCATTTT.